The rows below give T cell receptor beta chains drawn from one sample of a study of T-cell reconstitution after alpha-beta-depleted transplantation in children. TCRdb re-called the PCR reads through MiXCR, storing one row per CDR3 protein. The table records about 580,000 distinct CDR3 sequences, 27% of them present only once. The sample consisted of PBMCs, taken before TCRalphabeta/CD19-depleted stem cell transplant. These receptors all stem from a boy under two years old with Wiskott-Aldrich syndrome, due to receive a stem cell transplant. The CDR3 runs from the conserved cysteine through the conserved F or W. The D gene is left open where the match is weak. Where a row states a size, it is once, few, many or the class of an expanded clone; other rows omit it.

size,length,J,V,D,CDR3,DNA
.,14,TRBJ2-7,TRBV5-1,TRBD1,CASRGAGGTYEQYF,TGCGCCAGCAGGGGTGCAGGGGGTACCTACGAGCAGTACTTC
.,13,TRBJ2-7,TRBV12-3/TRBV12-4,TRBD1,CASREDRSYEQYF,TGTGCCAGCAGAGAGGACAGGTCCTACGAGCAGTACTTC
.,13,TRBJ2-5,TRBV10-3,.,CAITKDRQETQYF,TGTGCCATCACCAAGGACAGACAAGAGACCCAGTACTTC
once,13,TRBJ2-4,TRBV20-1,.,CSARLSGQNSQYF,TGCAGTGCTAGGTTGTCCGGTCAGAACAGTCAGTACTTC
few,15,TRBJ2-7,TRBV3-1,.,CASSQGPARVYEQYF,TGTGCCAGCAGCCAGGGCCCAGCACGGGTCTACGAGCAGTACTTC
.,15,TRBJ2-2,TRBV6-1,TRBD2,CASRPGLSNTGELFF,TGTGCCAGCAGACCGGGACTATCGAACACCGGGGAGCTGTTTTTT
.,16,TRBJ2-3,TRBV19,.,CASSKQTGASTDTQYF,TGTGCCAGTAGTAAACAAACGGGGGCGAGCACAGATACGCAGTATTTT
once,15,TRBJ2-3,TRBV7-9,TRBD1,CASSLTPTGPDTQYF,TGTGCCAGCAGCTTAACCCCGACAGGGCCAGATACGCAGTATTTT
.,14,TRBJ1-2,TRBV21-1,.,CASSTYTANYGYTF,TGTGCCAGCAGCACATACACCGCTAACTATGGCTACACCTTC
.,14,TRBJ2-7,TRBV5-1,TRBD1,CASSSGQRTYEQYF,TGCGCCAGCAGCTCGGGACAGCGAACCTACGAGCAGTACTTC
.,15,TRBJ2-7,TRBV7-6,.,CASSLEPQALDEQYF,TGTGCCAGCAGCTTAGAGCCTCAGGCCCTGGACGAGCAGTACTTC
few,16,TRBJ2-4,TRBV5-1,TRBD2,CASSLAGGSARNIQYF,TGCGCCAGCAGCTTGGCCGGCGGGAGCGCGAGGAACATTCAGTACTTC
.,15,TRBJ1-2,TRBV4-1,.,CASSQSERGGYGYTF,TGCGCCAGCAGCCAGTCAGAGAGGGGCGGCTATGGCTACACCTTC
few,16,TRBJ2-5,TRBV5-1,TRBD1,CASSRYGQARRETQYF,TGCGCCAGCAGCCGGTATGGACAGGCACGTCGAGAGACCCAGTACTTC
.,18,TRBJ2-4,TRBV3-1,.,CASSQKEGGQTYKNIQYF,TGTGCCAGCAGCCAAAAGGAGGGCGGACAGACCTACAAAAACATTCAGTACTTC
.,16,TRBJ1-5,TRBV7-2,.,CASSLAWGGSDQPQHF,TGTGCCAGCAGCTTAGCCTGGGGAGGGAGCGATCAGCCCCAGCATTTT
few,12,TRBJ2-5,TRBV6-1,.,CASSVSGETQYF,TGTGCCAGCAGTGTCTCCGGGGAGACCCAGTACTTC
few,15,TRBJ1-3,TRBV5-6,TRBD1,CASSSWTGPGNTIYF,TGTGCCAGCAGCTCCTGGACAGGGCCTGGAAACACCATATATTTT
.,12,TRBJ1-2,TRBV5-1,.,CASSLVGSGYTF,TGCGCCAGCAGCTTGGTAGGGAGTGGCTACACCTTC
.,18,TRBJ2-1,TRBV29-1,TRBD2,CSVAGTSGRASSSNEQFF,TGCAGCGTTGCCGGGACTAGCGGGAGGGCCAGTTCCTCCAATGAGCAGTTCTTC
.,13,TRBJ1-2,TRBV20-1,.,CSANAASPYGYTF,TGCAGTGCTAACGCAGCTAGTCCCTATGGCTACACCTTC
.,17,TRBJ2-1,TRBV5-6,TRBD2,CASRLAGGGSSYNEQFF,TGTGCCAGCCGGCTAGCGGGAGGCGGGAGCTCCTACAATGAGCAGTTCTTC
.,15,TRBJ2-7,TRBV12-3/TRBV12-4,TRBD1,CASSIPGQGAHEQYF,TGTGCCAGCAGTATCCCAGGACAGGGGGCCCACGAGCAGTACTTC
.,16,TRBJ2-1,TRBV7-2,.,CASSLVSGVPYNEQFF,TGTGCCAGCAGCTTAGTTTCGGGTGTCCCATACAATGAGCAGTTCTTC
many,15,TRBJ2-3,TRBV4-1,TRBD2,CASSQTSPLTDTQYF,TGCGCCAGCAGCCAGACTAGCCCTCTCACAGATACGCAGTATTTT
.,13,TRBJ1-5,TRBV28,.,CASSFSGLRPQHF,TGTGCCAGCAGTTTCTCAGGGTTGAGGCCCCAGCATTTT
few,14,TRBJ2-4,TRBV20-1,.,CSALLVSAKNIQYF,TGCAGTGCGTTACTAGTCTCAGCCAAAAACATTCAGTACTTC
.,14,TRBJ2-1,TRBV12-3/TRBV12-4,TRBD2,CASSLFRTSDEQFF,TGTGCCAGCAGTTTATTCCGGACTAGCGATGAGCAGTTCTTC